This T cell receptor (beta chain) derives from a study of OX40 agonist ivuxolimab in advanced cancers. Only in-frame clones appear in the TCRdb table, and some are missing; sequencing was by immunoSEQ multiplex PCR. The repertoire has about 25,000 clones, roughly 85% of them found once; the top ten carry more than 13%. Points on this clone: The conserved closing phenylalanine or tryptophan is absent in this CDR3, likely reflecting a read error. It is unclear where the CDR3 begins or ends on the DNA, so no DNA is shown, and the CDR3 is as TCRdb lists it.

The input for sequencing was CD4+ or CD8+ T cells sorted from blood, taken in a trial of the OX40 agonist ivuxolimab. This clonotype originated in an adult with an advanced solid tumor such as melanoma, head and neck, liver or kidney cancer.

The CDR3 region is CASSLPLAGGPLP. V usage is TRBV27 and J usage is TRBJ2-7; no DNA check was done on the table's D call, TRBD2. The CDR3 length equals 13 residues, ends included. The V gene's germline CDR1 is MNHEY and CDR2 SMNVEV (reference sequence).